This is a list of T cell receptor beta chains from one sample in a study of T cell changes during pregnancy in multiple sclerosis. TCRdb's copy holds only in-frame clones and misses some; the assay was immunoSEQ multiplex PCR. The sample yields 40,000 to 60,000 clones, just over 90% seen once. Material: CD4+ T cells from peripheral blood mononuclear cells, obtained before pregnancy. These receptors were obtained from a female donor with multiple sclerosis, enrolled in a pregnancy study. The CDR3 runs from the conserved cysteine through the conserved F or W. Each record gives: D gene, clone size, V gene, J gene, CDR3 protein, CDR3 DNA. D genes are given only for firm matches. Not all rows give a size; the values are once, few, many and, for expanded clones, a class.

>NA|NA|TRBV7-9|TRBJ2-1
CASSFWTTRHEQFF
TGTGCCAGCAGCTTTTGGACAACCCGGCATGAGCAGTTCTTC
>NA|NA|TRBV30|TRBJ1-5
CAWRHPSGNQPQHF
TGTGCCTGGAGACACCCCAGCGGCAATCAGCCCCAGCATTTT
>NA|NA|TRBV27|TRBJ1-1
CASRSRMNTEAFF
TGTGCCAGCAGGAGCAGGATGAACACTGAAGCTTTCTTT
>NA|NA|TRBV18|TRBJ2-5
CASSPGKGVSQETQYF
TGTGCCAGCTCACCAGGCAAAGGGGTTTCCCAAGAGACCCAGTACTTC
>TRBD2|NA|TRBV9|TRBJ2-7
CASSPTSGSFNEQYF
TGTGCCAGCAGCCCCACTAGCGGGAGTTTCAACGAGCAGTACTTC
>NA|NA|TRBV10-1|TRBJ2-1
CASKWRVWRVPPYNEQFF
TGCGCCAGCAAGTGGCGCGTATGGAGAGTCCCTCCTTACAATGAGCAGTTCTTC
>NA|NA|TRBV6-5|TRBJ2-3
CASRLGPITDTQYF
TGTGCCAGCAGACTGGGCCCTATCACAGATACGCAGTATTTT
>NA|NA|TRBV19|TRBJ1-5
CASSIQRDQPQHF
TGTGCCAGTAGTATTCAGAGGGATCAGCCCCAGCATTTT
>NA|NA|TRBV7-2|TRBJ2-1
CASSWQSYNEQFF
TGTGCCAGCAGCTGGCAATCCTACAATGAGCAGTTCTTC
>TRBD1|NA|TRBV10-3|TRBJ2-7
CAIKGTGSSYEQYF
TGTGCCATCAAAGGGACAGGTAGCTCCTACGAGCAGTACTTC
>NA|NA|TRBV5-1|TRBJ2-5
CASSLLPFGIQETQYF
TGCGCCAGCAGCTTGCTCCCTTTCGGGATCCAAGAGACCCAGTACTTC
>NA|NA|TRBV11-3|TRBJ2-2
CASSLAQTGELFF
TGTGCCAGCAGCTTAGCCCAAACCGGGGAGCTGTTTTTT
>TRBD2|NA|TRBV4-2|TRBJ2-3
CASSQDLTGGVNTQYF
TGTGCCAGCAGCCAAGATCTAACGGGAGGGGTGAATACGCAGTATTTT
>NA|NA|TRBV7-8|TRBJ2-1
CASSPSGRSYNEQFF
TGTGCCAGCAGCCCAAGCGGTCGCTCCTACAATGAGCAGTTCTTC
>NA|NA|TRBV19|TRBJ2-7
CASSTQMVGGTYEQYF
TGTGCCAGTAGCACTCAAATGGTTGGGGGGACCTACGAGCAGTACTTC
>NA|NA|TRBV11-1|TRBJ1-2
CASSLAPDYGYTF
TGTGCCAGCAGCTTAGCTCCAGACTATGGCTACACCTTC
>TRBD1|NA|TRBV30|TRBJ2-2
CAWSQQGAGELFF
TGTGCCTGGAGTCAACAGGGGGCCGGGGAGCTGTTTTTT
>NA|NA|TRBV11-2|TRBJ1-2
CASSLRIRAGVSSGYTF
TGTGCCAGCAGCTTAAGGATTAGAGCGGGGGTTTCCAGTGGCTACACCTTC
>TRBD1|few|TRBV19|TRBJ1-2
CASRVRGTGYGYTF
TGTGCCAGTAGGGTCCGCGGGACAGGCTATGGCTACACCTTC
>TRBD2|NA|TRBV19|TRBJ2-7
CATSADYQRGTYEQYF
TGTGCCACCTCAGCAGATTATCAGCGGGGAACCTACGAGCAGTACTTC
>NA|NA|TRBV6-5|TRBJ1-5
CASSSWGGQPQHF
TGTGCCAGCAGCTCCTGGGGCGGTCAGCCCCAGCATTTT
>TRBD1|NA|TRBV27|TRBJ2-7
CATSLTGLEQYF
TGTGCCACTTCTCTGACAGGGCTTGAGCAGTACTTC
>NA|NA|TRBV5-4|TRBJ1-1
CASSFRPDWRGNTEAFF
TGTGCCAGCAGCTTTCGACCGGATTGGCGGGGGAACACTGAAGCTTTCTTT
>TRBD1|NA|TRBV27|TRBJ1-2
CASSSTGTGGLHYGYTF
TGTGCCAGCAGTTCAACCGGGACAGGGGGACTGCACTATGGCTACACCTTC
>NA|NA|TRBV4-1|TRBJ2-2
CASSPVARLRTGELFF
TGCGCCAGCAGCCCGGTGGCTAGATTAAGGACCGGGGAGCTGTTTTTT
>NA|NA|TRBV5-6|TRBJ2-7
CASTIPGTYEQYF
TGTGCCAGCACCATACCGGGTACCTACGAGCAGTACTTC
>TRBD1|NA|TRBV11-3|TRBJ2-1
CASSSYRGREQFF
TGTGCCAGCAGCTCCTACAGGGGAAGAGAGCAGTTCTTC
>NA|NA|TRBV5-1|TRBJ2-5
CASSLPEETQYF
TGCGCCAGCAGCTTGCCCGAAGAGACCCAGTACTTC
>NA|NA|TRBV30|TRBJ2-7
CAWSGGGLYEQYF
TGTGCCTGGAGTGGGGGGGGCCTCTACGAGCAGTACTTC
>NA|once|TRBV19|TRBJ2-7
CASSTRGGGYEQYF
TGTGCCAGTAGTACCCGGGGAGGGGGGTACGAGCAGTACTTC
>NA|once|TRBV2|TRBJ2-4
CASSEKAVLAKNIQYF
TGTGCCAGCAGTGAGAAAGCGGTACTAGCCAAAAACATTCAGTACTTC
>NA|NA|TRBV30|TRBJ2-7
CAWSPQVDYEQYF
TGTGCCTGGAGTCCCCAGGTTGACTACGAGCAGTACTTC
>TRBD1|NA|TRBV5-1|TRBJ2-1
CASSLAQGVFNEQFF
TGCGCCAGCAGCTTGGCACAGGGGGTCTTCAATGAGCAGTTCTTC
>TRBD1|NA|TRBV27|TRBJ2-7
CASSLWTGDEQYF
TGTGCCAGCAGTTTATGGACAGGGGACGAGCAGTACTTC
>NA|NA|TRBV6-4|TRBJ1-2
CASSDPFFMGRHYGYTF
TGTGCCAGCAGTGACCCCTTCTTTATGGGCCGGCACTATGGCTACACCTTC
>NA|once|TRBV28|TRBJ1-1
CASSPPHVGGGAFF
TGTGCCAGCAGCCCGCCTCACGTAGGCGGAGGAGCTTTCTTT
>NA|once|TRBV27|TRBJ1-5
CASSPTWGDYYSNQPQHF
TGTGCCAGCAGTCCAACCTGGGGAGACTATTATAGCAATCAGCCCCAGCATTTT
>NA|NA|TRBV6-1|TRBJ1-2
CASREGLGSNYGYTF
TGTGCCAGCAGGGAGGGCCTAGGGAGCAACTATGGCTACACCTTC
>NA|NA|TRBV4-1|TRBJ2-5
CASSQDIRRGTQYF
TGCGCCAGCAGCCAAGATATCCGTCGCGGGACCCAGTACTTC
>TRBD1|once|TRBV25-1|TRBJ1-1
CASRAGGASEAFF
TGTGCCAGCAGGGCAGGGGGAGCCTCTGAAGCTTTCTTT
>NA|NA|TRBV14|TRBJ1-2
CASSQDPPGHYGYTF
TGTGCCAGCAGCCAAGATCCACCAGGGCACTATGGCTACACCTTC
>TRBD1|NA|TRBV7-9|TRBJ1-4
CASSLGQGGEKLFF
TGTGCCAGCAGCCTGGGACAGGGTGGTGAAAAACTGTTTTTT
>TRBD1|NA|TRBV7-2|TRBJ1-1
CASSGTGGRTEAFF
TGTGCCAGCAGCGGGACAGGGGGAAGGACTGAAGCTTTCTTT
>NA|NA|TRBV5-5|TRBJ2-7
CASSLPTGSGSYEQYF
TGTGCCAGCAGCTTGCCGACCGGTAGCGGATCCTACGAGCAGTACTTC
>NA|NA|TRBV27|TRBJ2-3
CASSLKPRSDTQYF
TGTGCCAGCAGTTTAAAACCCAGATCGGATACGCAGTATTTT
>TRBD1|NA|TRBV30|TRBJ1-1
CAWGTGTGRNTEAFF
TGTGCCTGGGGGACCGGGACAGGGCGGAACACTGAAGCTTTCTTT
>NA|NA|TRBV11-3|TRBJ2-1
CASSPPLGRGNEQFF
TGTGCCAGCAGCCCCCCTCTGGGCAGGGGTAATGAGCAGTTCTTC
>NA|NA|TRBV19|TRBJ1-1
CASSIGPNLNTEAFF
TGTGCCAGTAGTATAGGTCCGAACTTGAACACTGAAGCTTTCTTT
>NA|NA|TRBV19|TRBJ1-4
CASSRRPENEKLFF
TGTGCCAGTAGTAGGAGGCCAGAGAATGAAAAACTGTTTTTT
>NA|NA|TRBV5-4|TRBJ1-4
CASSLAGGLNEKLFF
TGTGCCAGCAGCTTGGCGGGGGGATTAAATGAAAAACTGTTTTTT
>NA|NA|TRBV7-9|TRBJ2-7
CASSPGLGSYEQYF
TGTGCCAGCAGCCCTGGACTGGGATCCTACGAGCAGTACTTC
>NA|NA|TRBV18|TRBJ1-1
CASSPVGQNTEAFF
TGTGCCAGCTCACCAGTCGGACAGAACACTGAAGCTTTCTTT
>TRBD2|NA|TRBV4-1|TRBJ2-7
CASSHWTSGSYEQYF
TGCGCCAGCAGCCACTGGACTAGCGGGAGTTACGAGCAGTACTTC
>NA|NA|TRBV4-1|TRBJ2-1
CASSQDLGGRNGYNEQFF
TGCGCCAGCAGCCAAGATCTGGGGGGACGGAACGGCTACAATGAGCAGTTCTTC
>NA|NA|TRBV11-2|TRBJ2-2
CASSLALAGRGLNTGELFF
TGTGCCAGCAGCTTAGCTCTAGCCGGCAGAGGATTGAACACCGGGGAGCTGTTTTTT
>NA|NA|TRBV7-2|TRBJ2-1
CASSLGGTVNNEQFF
TGTGCCAGCAGCTTAGGCGGGACGGTTAACAATGAGCAGTTCTTC
>NA|NA|TRBV6-1|TRBJ1-1
CASSAASQGITEAFF
TGTGCCAGCAGTGCGGCTTCTCAGGGCATCACTGAAGCTTTCTTT